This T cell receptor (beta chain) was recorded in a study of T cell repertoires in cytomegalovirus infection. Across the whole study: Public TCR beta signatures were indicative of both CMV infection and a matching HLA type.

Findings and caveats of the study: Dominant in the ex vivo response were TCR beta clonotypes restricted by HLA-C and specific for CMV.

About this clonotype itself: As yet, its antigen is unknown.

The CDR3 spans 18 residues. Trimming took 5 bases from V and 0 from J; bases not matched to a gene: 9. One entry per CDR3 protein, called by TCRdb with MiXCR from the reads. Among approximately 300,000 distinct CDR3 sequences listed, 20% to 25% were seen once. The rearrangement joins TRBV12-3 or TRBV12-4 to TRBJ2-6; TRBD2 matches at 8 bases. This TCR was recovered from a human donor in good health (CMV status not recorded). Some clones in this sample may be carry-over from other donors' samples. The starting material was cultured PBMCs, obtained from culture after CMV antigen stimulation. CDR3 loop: CASSPIIAGNSGANVLTF. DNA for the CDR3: TGTGCCAGCAGTCCAATCATAGCGGGAAACTCTGGGGCCAACGTCCTGACTTTC.